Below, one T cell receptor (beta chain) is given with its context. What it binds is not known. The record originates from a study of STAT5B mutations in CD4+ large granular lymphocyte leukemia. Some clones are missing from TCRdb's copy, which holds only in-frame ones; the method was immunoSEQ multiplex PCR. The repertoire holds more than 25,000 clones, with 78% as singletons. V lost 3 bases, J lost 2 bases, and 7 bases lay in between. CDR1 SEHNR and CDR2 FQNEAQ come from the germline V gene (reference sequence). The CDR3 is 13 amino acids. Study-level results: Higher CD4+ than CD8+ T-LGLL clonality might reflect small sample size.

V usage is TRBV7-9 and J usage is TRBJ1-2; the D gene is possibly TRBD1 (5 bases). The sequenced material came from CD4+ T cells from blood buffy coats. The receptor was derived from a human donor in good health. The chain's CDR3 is CASSFPGNYGYTF. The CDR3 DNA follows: TGTGCCAGCAGCTTCCCAGGGAACTATGGCTACACCTTC.